These 7 T cell receptor beta chains were all obtained from the same sample, sequenced in a study of blood T cell repertoires in COVID-19 (dated by TCRdb to about 2020). Library construction relied on the immunoSEQ multiplex PCR assay. TCRdb limited this immuneACCESS table to in-frame rearrangements with V and J called. A share of clones is missing; checked studies link under half to unresolved V genes, and the rest is unexplained. The sample records approximately 210,000 clones, under 95% of which are singletons. Around 1.2% of the sample comes from the top ten. Sequencing was performed on peripheral blood. Receptor source: a man aged 25 to 40 with acute or convalescent COVID-19.

This chain joins TRBV28 and TRBJ1-1; 10 bases fit TRBD1. This CDR3 spans 16 amino acids. J lost 6 bases, V lost 0 bases, and 7 bases had no gene match. The germline V gene encodes CDR1 MDHEN and CDR2 SYDVKM. The CDR3 region has the DNA TGTGCCAGCAGTTTATGGGGACAGGGGAAGACGGCTGAAGCTTTCTTT. It specifies CASSLWGQGKTAEAFF.

This rearrangement joins TRBV6-5 to TRBJ2-7, with no clear D. This CDR3 has 11 amino acids. CDR1 is MNHEY, CDR2 SVGAGI, per germline. Deletions cut 4 bases from V and 6 bases from J, with 7 bases between. The CDR3, as DNA: TGTGCCAGCAGTTCCCTCGGCGAGCAGTACTTC. Its translation is CASSSLGEQYF.

As DNA, the CDR3 is TGTGCCAGCGTAGAGGCAGGGCCTCAGCACACTGAAGCTTTCTTT. This codes for CASVEAGPQHTEAFF. This chain connects TRBV28 to TRBJ1-1; D may be TRBD1 (5 bases). The germline V gene has CDR1 MDHEN and CDR2 SYDVKM. Trimming shortened V by 8 bases and J by 3 bases, and 19 bases separated the two germline ends. CDR3 size: 15 residues.

V usage is TRBV7-9 and J usage is TRBJ2-1; 8 nucleotides align to TRBD2. Looked up from germline, CDR1 is SEHNR and CDR2 is FQNEAQ (reference sequence). With V trimmed by 5 bases and J by 4 bases, 13 bases remained unmatched. The CDR3 consists of 17 residues. The CDR3 loop reads CASSPRLTSGRYNEQFF. The CDR3 nucleotides read TGTGCCAGCAGCCCCCGTCTAACTAGCGGCAGATACAATGAGCAGTTCTTC.

The chain combines TRBV4-1 with TRBJ2-5; 10 nucleotides match TRBD1. The ends lost 0 bases at V and 5 bases at J; junction bases unmatched: 0. The germline gives CDR1 MGHRA, CDR2 YSYEKL. This CDR3 contains 14 residues. The CDR3 DNA follows: TGCGCCAGCAGCCAAGAGGACAGGGGGGAGACCCAGTACTTC. Translated, it gives CASSQEDRGETQYF.

The V call is TRBV10-3, the J call TRBJ2-7; 10 bases line up with TRBD1. Germline loops: CDR1 ENHRY, CDR2 SYGVKD. The J segment lost 2 bases and the V segment lost 8 bases, leaving 0 bases of the junction unmatched. The CDR3 runs 12 residues. The CDR3 sequence: CAIGTGAYEQYF. In DNA form, the CDR3 reads TGTGCCATCGGGACAGGGGCCTACGAGCAGTACTTC.

This clone has only a few counts. This chain links TRBV28 with TRBJ1-6; D is perhaps TRBD1 (6 bases). V dropped 2 bases and J dropped 6 bases, with 11 bases sitting between them. Germline loops: CDR1 MDHEN, CDR2 SYDVKM. This CDR3 is 15 amino acids long. CDR3 in amino acids: CASSLPTGINSPLHF. The CDR3 region has the DNA TGTGCCAGCAGTTTACCCACAGGGATTAATTCACCCCTCCACTTT.